This T cell receptor beta chain was recorded in a study of blood T cell repertoires in COVID-19. In the authors' methods: For nucleated cells, counts were estimated from reference gene primer amplification. Using immunoSEQ multiplex PCR, the repertoire was profiled, and TCRdb retains in-frame clones only, with some absent. The V and J calls and the clone size are those of that table, but D and trimming were determined from the DNA. The data contain roughly 410,000 clones, more than 70% of them singletons. Trimming removed 7 bases at V and 4 bases at J, with 18 bases between. Per the germline V gene, CDR1 is SGHNT and CDR2 is YYREEE (reference sequence). The CDR3 consists of 15 residues.

This sequence originates from a woman aged 60 to 75 with COVID-19, enrolled during active disease. V usage is TRBV5-4 and J usage is TRBJ1-3, with D perhaps matching TRBD1 (6 bases). The sequencing input was peripheral blood. The CDR3 coding sequence is TGTGCCAGCGGAAAGACAGGAACGGGAGGAAACACCATATATTTT. It translates to CASGKTGTGGNTIYF.